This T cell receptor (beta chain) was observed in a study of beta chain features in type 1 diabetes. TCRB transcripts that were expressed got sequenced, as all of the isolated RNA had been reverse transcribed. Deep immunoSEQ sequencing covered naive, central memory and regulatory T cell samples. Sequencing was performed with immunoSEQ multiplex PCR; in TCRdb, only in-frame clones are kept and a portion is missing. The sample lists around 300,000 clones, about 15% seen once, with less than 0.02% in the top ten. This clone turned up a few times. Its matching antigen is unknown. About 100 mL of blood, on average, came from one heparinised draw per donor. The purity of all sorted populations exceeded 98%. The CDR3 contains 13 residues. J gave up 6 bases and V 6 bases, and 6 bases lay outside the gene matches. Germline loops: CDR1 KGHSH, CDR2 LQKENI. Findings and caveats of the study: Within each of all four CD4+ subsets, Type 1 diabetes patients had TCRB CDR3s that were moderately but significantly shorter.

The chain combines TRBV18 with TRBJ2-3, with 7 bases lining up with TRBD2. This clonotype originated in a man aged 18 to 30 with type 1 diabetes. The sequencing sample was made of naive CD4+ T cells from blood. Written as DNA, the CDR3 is TGTGCCAGCTCCGCCGGGACTACGGATACGCAGTATTTT. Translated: CASSAGTTDTQYF.